Below, one TCR beta chain is given with its context. Other DNA sequences within the sample encode an identical CDR3. Following RNA extraction, reverse transcription yielded cDNA that acted as the sequencing template. Method: immunoSEQ multiplex PCR; TCRdb's copy keeps in-frame clones and lacks some. The data show some 110,000 clones, less than 75% seen once. The treatment here: oral pan-JAK inhibitor, 5-10 mg twice daily. The sample belongs to a study of CD8+ T cells in alopecia areata. Germline loops: CDR1 MNHEY, CDR2 SMNVEV (reference sequence). CDR3 length: 13 residues. V was pared by 2 bases and J by 3 bases, with 0 bases of the junction left unmatched.

The specimen was CD8+ T cells sorted from blood, collected at week 4, from a patient treated with tofacitinib. The gene calls are TRBV27 and TRBJ1-2; 7 nucleotides match TRBD1. This TCR came from a human donor with alopecia areata. CDR3 residues: CASSLTGDYGYTF. DNA for the CDR3: TGTGCCAGCAGTTTAACAGGGGACTATGGCTACACCTTC.